A single sample is the source of the 17 T cell receptor beta chains below, sequenced in a study of cytomegalovirus exposure and HLA in healthy donors. PCR was performed using 60 Vbeta and 13 Jbeta primers. Assay used: immunoSEQ multiplex PCR; TCRdb lists only in-frame clones, some missing. In the table there are 100,000 or so clones, more than 70% of which are singletons. What was sequenced was PBMCs. The receptors come from a man aged 25 to 45 in good health and CMV-seronegative.

The chain couples TRBV10-3 to TRBJ1-1, with unresolved D. The V gene's germline CDR1 is ENHRY and CDR2 SYGVKD. Trimming removed 4 bases at V and 5 bases at J, with 5 bases between. CDR3 length: 11 residues. CDR3 sequence: CAISGSTEAFF. CDR3 nucleotides: TGTGCCATCAGTGGTAGTACTGAAGCTTTCTTT.

This sequence joins TRBV5-1 and TRBJ1-5; D perhaps matches TRBD1 (5 bases). V gave up 4 bases and J gave up 3 bases, with 14 bases separating them. Germline V gene lookup returns CDR1 SGHRS and CDR2 YFSETQ. The CDR3 runs to 15 residues. Written as DNA, the CDR3 is TGCGCCAGCAGCAGATCGGGGGATCACAATCAGCCCCAGCATTTT. Amino acid sequence: CASSRSGDHNQPQHF. The whole variable domain, filled in from reference TRBV5-1 and TRBJ1-5, reads KAGVTQTPRYLIKTRGQQVTLSCSPISGHRSVSWYQQTPGQGLQFLFEYFSETQRNKGNFPGRFSGRQFSNSRSEMNVSTLELGDSALYLCASSRSGDHNQPQHFGDGTRLSIL.

The genes are TRBV15 and TRBJ1-4; D gene uncertain. Trimming took off 0 bases at V and 10 bases at J, with 9 bases between the two ends. Per germline, CDR1 LNHNV and CDR2 YYDKDF (reference sequence). This CDR3 is built from 13 residues. The DNA for the CDR3 is TGTGCCACCAGCAGAGAACGGGTAGGAAAACTGTTTTTT. Its translation: CATSRERVGKLFF.

The chain has TRBV7-2 and TRBJ1-2, with TRBD1 matching 7 bases. V was pared by 6 bases and J by 0 bases, with 10 bases of the junction left unmatched. CDR3 length: 16 residues. Germline CDR1 SGHTA, CDR2 FQGNSA. The chain's CDR3 is CASSFQGGLANYGYTF. CDR3 sequence (DNA): TGTGCCAGCAGTTTTCAAGGGGGCCTCGCTAACTATGGCTACACCTTC. The whole variable domain, remainder taken from reference TRBV7-2 and TRBJ1-2, is GAGVSQSPSNKVTEKGKDVELRCDPISGHTALYWYRQSLGQGLEFLIYFQGNSAPDKSGLPSDRFSAERTGGSVSTLTIQRTQQEDSAVYLCASSFQGGLANYGYTFGSGTRLTVV.

This clone was detected only a few times. V is TRBV2 and J is TRBJ2-5, with a tentative D call TRBD1 (5 bases). Germline lookup yields CDR1 SNHLY and CDR2 FYNNEI. The CDR3 contains 14 residues. Trimming removed 6 bases from V and 0 bases from J, with 11 bases in between. The CDR3 coding sequence is TGTGCCAGCAGCAAGACAGAGTACCAAGAGACCCAGTACTTC. Translating it yields CASSKTEYQETQYF.

The rearrangement links TRBV9 to TRBJ2-3; 8 positions agree with TRBD1. Germline V gene data show CDR1 as SGDLS and CDR2 as YYNGEE. CDR3 length equals 19 residues. V lost 0 bases, J lost 0 bases, and 12 bases stayed unmatched. CDR3 protein: CASSVATGTGATSTDTQYF. CDR3 nucleotides: TGTGCCAGCAGCGTAGCGACCGGGACAGGCGCAACTAGCACAGATACGCAGTATTTT.

The rearrangement uses TRBV21-1 and TRBJ2-5; the DNA was not compared with TRBD2, the D call given in the table. TRBV21-1 is described as a pseudogene. This CDR3 contains 17 residues. The CDR3 DNA sequence: TGTGCCAGCAGCACTGATAGCGGGAGGGCCTACGAAGAGACCCAGTACTTC. Its protein product is CASSTDSGRAYEETQYF.

The chain uses TRBV5-8 and TRBJ2-1, with 10 bases that match TRBD2. Trimming took 2 bases from V and 6 from J; bases not matched to a gene: 2. This CDR3 comprises 14 residues. Germline CDR1 reads SGHTS; CDR2 reads YDEGEE. The CDR3 sequence is CASSFLAGVNEQFF. The CDR3 DNA reads TGTGCCAGCAGCTTCCTAGCGGGAGTCAATGAGCAGTTCTTC.

The CDR3 loop is CASSSTGTANYGYTF. The CDR3 nucleotides read TGTGCCAGCAGCTCCACGGGGACAGCTAACTATGGCTACACCTTC. The chain joins TRBV7-2 to TRBJ1-2; 7 nucleotides align to TRBD1. V was pared by 4 bases and J by 0 bases, with 5 bases of the junction left unmatched. CDR1 and CDR2 (germline): SGHTA, FQGNSA. This CDR3 comprises 15 residues.

There are a few counts of this clone. The chain links TRBV10-3 to TRBJ1-6; 10 nucleotides agree with TRBD1. CDR1 ENHRY and CDR2 SYGVKD come from the germline V gene. J was trimmed by 6 bases and V by 6 bases; bases with no gene match: 2. This CDR3 is 14 amino acids long. In nucleotides, the CDR3 is TGTGCCATCAGCAGGGACAGGGGTAATTCACCCCTCCACTTT. This sequence encodes CAISRDRGNSPLHF.

The chain carries TRBV18 and TRBJ2-7, with D perhaps matching TRBD1 (6 bases). V was trimmed by 1 base and J by 6 bases, leaving 7 bases between them. The CDR3 spans 12 residues. Germline V gene lookup returns CDR1 KGHSH and CDR2 LQKENI. CDR3: CASSPLQGEQYF. CDR3 in DNA: TGTGCCAGCTCACCACTACAGGGCGAGCAGTACTTC.

This clone was recorded a few times. The chain has TRBV6-5 and TRBJ2-1; a possible D gene is TRBD2 (5 bases). The V end was cut by 6 bases, the J end by 9 bases, with 15 bases between. The CDR3 contains 13 residues. CDR1 MNHEY and CDR2 SVGAGI come from the germline V gene. The CDR3, as DNA: TGTGCCAGCAGATACGACTATCGCTCTGAGCAGTTCTTC. Translated, it gives CASRYDYRSEQFF.

The table lists this clone with a count of one. The chain uses TRBV7-9 and TRBJ1-2; the match to TRBD1 covers 8 bases. Germline CDR1 is SEHNR and CDR2 is FQNEAQ (reference sequence). The CDR3 is 13 amino acids. Germline trimming cut 4 bases from V and 8 bases from J; bases unmatched to any gene: 6. The CDR3 region is CASSSTGVVGYTF. CDR3 sequence (DNA): TGTGCCAGCAGCTCGACAGGGGTCGTCGGCTACACCTTC.

V is TRBV6-1 and J is TRBJ1-2, with TRBD1 matching 9 bases. This CDR3 spans 13 amino acids. V lost 3 bases, J lost 6 bases, and 2 bases stayed unmatched. Germline V gene lookup returns CDR1 MNHNS and CDR2 SASEGT. Here the CDR3 reads CASSDGTGNGYTF. The CDR3 nucleotides read TGTGCCAGCAGTGACGGGACAGGGAATGGCTACACCTTC.

The chain recombines TRBV27 with TRBJ2-3, with TRBD2 as a possible D gene (5 bases). Trimming shortened V by 3 bases and J by 2 bases, and 15 bases separated the two germline ends. This CDR3 has 16 amino acids. Per the germline V gene, CDR1 is MNHEY and CDR2 is SMNVEV (reference sequence). CDR3 in amino acids: CASSFLTSGITDTQYF. The CDR3 region has the DNA TGTGCCAGCAGTTTCTTGACTTCGGGGATCACAGATACGCAGTATTTT.

The CDR3 bases are TGTGCCAGCAGTGCTCGGGAAAGGGCTGGAAACACCATATATTTT. This encodes CASSARERAGNTIYF. The chain links TRBV2 to TRBJ1-3; D gene uncertain. V lost 4 bases and J lost 2, with 12 bases in between. Germline V CDR1 and CDR2: SNHLY, FYNNEI. The CDR3 loop spans 15 amino acids.

This chain uses TRBV5-1 with TRBJ2-1; D is perhaps TRBD1 (5 bases). Trimming pared 4 bases from V and 7 bases from J, leaving 12 bases between. Germline V CDR1 and CDR2: SGHRS, YFSETQ. This CDR3 comprises 13 residues. The chain's CDR3 is CASSLGPGNEQFF. The CDR3 DNA follows: TGCGCCAGCAGCCTGGGGCCCGGGAATGAGCAGTTCTTC.